This entry lists 7 T cell receptor beta chains sequenced from one sample in a study of blood T cell repertoires in COVID-19 (dated by TCRdb to 2019 to 2021). Libraries were constructed by the immunoSEQ multiplex PCR assay. TCRdb re-hosts the immuneACCESS table, in-frame sequences only. Its copies lack some clones; in the studies checked, an unresolved V gene accounts for under half of them, and the cause for the rest is not known. The sample records 99,000 or so clones, about 76% of which are singletons. Over 35% of the sample belongs to the ten largest clones. The specimen sequenced was peripheral blood. The receptors here all came from a man at least 80 years old with acute or convalescent COVID-19.

As DNA, the CDR3 is TGTGCCACCAGCTGGGACTACAATGAGGAGCAGTTCTTC. Its protein is CATSWDYNEEQFF. This chain joins TRBV15 and TRBJ2-1; TRBD2 aligns across 7 bases. CDR3 size: 13 residues. CDR1 is LNHNV and CDR2 is YYDKDF in the germline V gene (reference sequence). The ends lost 5 bases at V and 10 bases at J; junction bases unmatched: 8.

This clone showed up just once. The gene calls are TRBV12-3 or TRBV12-4 and TRBJ1-1; D is unresolved. V dropped 4 bases and J dropped 0 bases, with 6 bases sitting between them. The CDR3 is 13 residues long. The CDR3 is CASSYLMNTEAFF. The CDR3 DNA sequence: TGTGCCAGCAGTTATCTAATGAACACTGAAGCTTTCTTT.

V gene TRBV6-5 combines with J gene TRBJ1-2, with D perhaps TRBD1 (6 bases). Germline loops: CDR1 MNHEY, CDR2 SVGAGI. The CDR3 consists of 12 residues. V shed 6 bases and J shed 5 bases, with 10 bases lying between them. CDR3 protein: CASRQGTYGYTF. As DNA, the CDR3 is TGTGCCAGCAGACAGGGAACTTATGGCTACACCTTC.

V gene TRBV9 combines with J gene TRBJ2-7; 8 bases fit TRBD1. After removal of 2 bases from V and 2 bases from J, the junction contained 6 bases not matched to a gene. The CDR3 runs 15 residues. The germline gives CDR1 SGDLS, CDR2 YYNGEE. The DNA for the CDR3 is TGTGCCAGCAGCGTCTCCGGGACAGGCACCTACGAGCAGTACTTC. Its protein product is CASSVSGTGTYEQYF.

The count of this clone is one. The rearrangement links TRBV28 to TRBJ2-3; TRBD2 matches at 9 bases. The CDR3 sequence is 15 residues long. The germline V gene has CDR1 MDHEN and CDR2 SYDVKM. With 8 bases clipped from V and 2 bases from J, the junction kept 8 bases outside the gene matches. The CDR3 DNA reads as TGTGCCAGCCCCCCCCTAGCGGGAAACACAGATACGCAGTATTTT. Translation: CASPPLAGNTDTQYF. The full variable domain, rest sourced from reference TRBV28 and TRBJ2-3, is DVKVTQSSRYLVKRTGEKVFLECVQDMDHENMFWYRQDPGLGLRLIYFSYDVKMKEKGDIPEGYSVSREKKERFSLILESASTNQTSMYLCASPPLAGNTDTQYFGPGTRLTVL.

The CDR3: CASSPVEGFFHEQYF. The CDR3 bases are TGCGCCAGCAGCCCCGTGGAGGGTTTCTTTCACGAGCAGTACTTC. This sequence joins TRBV5-1 and TRBJ2-7; TRBD2 might be the D (6 bases). CDR1 SGHRS and CDR2 YFSETQ come from the germline V gene. The CDR3 extends over 15 amino acids. Trimming took 4 bases from V and 5 from J, leaving 19 bases between them.

This chain links TRBV5-5 with TRBJ2-7; 7 bases align to TRBD2. CDR3 length equals 15 residues. J gave up 0 bases and V 2 bases, and 5 bases lay outside the gene matches. Per the germline V gene, CDR1 is SGHKS and CDR2 is YYEKEE (reference sequence). The CDR3 DNA sequence: TGTGCCAGCAGCTTATGGGACTATCCCTCCTACGAGCAGTACTTC. This gives the protein CASSLWDYPSYEQYF.